Listed below are T cell receptor beta chains from one sample, sequenced in a study of T cells in Graves' hyperthyroidism and ophthalmopathy. TCRdb re-derived calls from the multiplex PCR reads in MiXCR, one entry per CDR3 protein. The repertoire consists of roughly 700,000 distinct CDR3 sequences, with about 35% occurring once and the leading ten covering about a third. The source material was blood. These receptors were obtained from a middle-aged woman with Graves' hyperthyroidism. CDR3s include the opening cysteine and the closing phenylalanine or tryptophan. Some rows mark clone size as missing; the rest say once, few, many or name a class of expanded clone.

j_call	clone_size	v_call	cdr3_aa
TRBJ2-7	many	TRBV29-1	CSVFRKYEQYF
TRBJ1-1	-	TRBV29-1	CSGWDTEAFF
TRBJ2-5	many	TRBV10-3	CAIRVPGTETQYF
TRBJ1-3	-	TRBV9	CASSPGQGRDTIYF
TRBJ1-2	many	TRBV20-1	CSARDRGLNYGYTF
TRBJ2-5	-	TRBV4-2	CASSRLEMSSRPETQYF
TRBJ2-5	-	TRBV3-1	CASSQDSAGGAETQYF
TRBJ2-1	-	TRBV7-2	CASSDTGWVYNEQFF
TRBJ2-7	-	TRBV5-1	CASSSKGAAYEQYF
TRBJ1-5	few	TRBV6-2/TRBV6-3	CASSYLAGNQPQHF
TRBJ1-2	once	TRBV9	CASSATGRGYTF
TRBJ1-2	-	TRBV2	CASSYSVKGRVDYGYTF
TRBJ2-3	-	TRBV20-1	CSARGADPTDTQYF
TRBJ2-6	many	TRBV29-1	CSVEWAGANVLTF
TRBJ1-2	many	TRBV7-9	CASSPTTGPIYGYTF
TRBJ1-5	many	TRBV12-3/TRBV12-4	CASSLGQGIGQPQHF
TRBJ1-4	-	TRBV6-6	CASSEGGRVNEKLFF
TRBJ1-4	-	TRBV15	CATSRAPPGTDKEKLFF
TRBJ1-2	many	TRBV11-2	CASSLVGTNYGYTF
TRBJ1-6	-	TRBV12-3/TRBV12-4	CASSQVEGSGSPLHF
TRBJ2-5	few	TRBV7-9	CASSFSVSEGETQYF
TRBJ1-3	many	TRBV19	CASSITTGGISNTIYF
TRBJ1-6	-	TRBV29-1	CSVTTEYNSPLHF
TRBJ1-1	-	TRBV20-1	CSATRNPKTINTEAFF
TRBJ1-1	many	TRBV20-1	CSASARENTEAFF
TRBJ2-7	-	TRBV20-1	CSATHHGRGAEQYF
TRBJ1-5	-	TRBV6-5	CASSYRSVGGYQPQHF
TRBJ2-7	many	TRBV11-2	CASSLWDSPTEQYF
TRBJ1-2	-	TRBV7-3	CASSSRQGGAYGYTF
TRBJ1-2	few	TRBV12-3/TRBV12-4	CASSDGQSYGYTF
TRBJ1-5	few	TRBV10-3	CASSEGFGNQPQHF
TRBJ2-7	-	TRBV29-1	CSVEDGTGESPYEQYF
TRBJ1-2	few	TRBV3-1	CASTSSWGYTF
TRBJ1-5	many	TRBV2	CASSRQTGYQPQHF
TRBJ2-7	-	TRBV6-2/TRBV6-3	CASSYLGQGERSYEQYF
TRBJ1-2	-	TRBV10-3	CAIGGGYGYTF
TRBJ1-4	many	TRBV25-1	CASSDQDRGKEKLFF
TRBJ2-5	-	TRBV29-1	CSVRGGGETRYF
TRBJ1-2	few	TRBV5-1	CASSLTELYGYTF
TRBJ1-5	many	TRBV4-1	CASSQGSDSNQPQHF
TRBJ1-4	-	TRBV20-1	CSARQRGGLNEKLFF
TRBJ1-3	-	TRBV7-2	CASSPMGLPPGNTIYF
TRBJ1-6	few	TRBV6-5	CASSYSSGADSPLHF
TRBJ1-3	many	TRBV12-3/TRBV12-4	CASSLVPSGNTIYF
TRBJ1-2	-	TRBV7-9	CASSGPGGDGYTF
TRBJ1-5	-	TRBV24-1	CATSDLGTLPQHF
TRBJ2-7	few	TRBV27	CASSFGNHEQYF
TRBJ2-5	many	TRBV20-1	CSARDSSGGDVTQYF
TRBJ1-6	many	TRBV6-6	CASSYADRDASPLHF
TRBJ2-5	many	TRBV15	CATSRGSGGGYQETQYF
TRBJ2-7	-	TRBV10-3	CASSYDRGTNERYF
TRBJ2-5	many	TRBV9	CASSVESDKETQYF
TRBJ1-1	once	TRBV7-9	CASSLGEDRGNTEAFF
TRBJ1-5	few	TRBV12-3/TRBV12-4	CASSLVQGEVQPQHF
TRBJ1-6	many	TRBV25-1	CASSDSNYSPLHF
TRBJ1-6	many	TRBV7-2	CASRFPVLDSPLHF
TRBJ1-1	-	TRBV7-3	CASSLTLAAASNTEAFF
TRBJ1-1	many	TRBV11-1	CASSSQGMDTEAFF